These 13 T cell receptor beta chains were all obtained from the same sample, sequenced in a study of blood T cell repertoires in COVID-19. Sequencing was performed with immunoSEQ multiplex PCR; in TCRdb, only in-frame clones are kept and a portion is missing. The data hold about 60,000 clones, with around nine tenths observed a single time. The material sequenced was peripheral blood. The origin of the receptors is a woman aged 55 to 70 with active COVID-19.

The V gene is TRBV5-6, the J gene TRBJ2-5, with TRBD2 matching 9 bases. Germline CDR1 reads SGHDT; CDR2 reads YYEEEE. V dropped 4 bases and J dropped 3; count of bases not matched to a gene: 7. This CDR3 spans 15 amino acids. CDR3 nucleotide sequence: TGTGCCAGCAGCCAGACTAGCGGAGCCAAAGAGACCCAGTACTTC. Its protein is CASSQTSGAKETQYF.

The genes are TRBV19 and TRBJ2-5; TRBD2 might be the D (5 bases). CDR3 length: 13 amino acids. Germline CDR1 reads LNHDA; CDR2 reads SQIVND (reference sequence). Trimming removed 5 bases at V and 9 bases at J, with 16 bases between. CDR3 sequence (DNA): TGTGCCAGTAGTCTCCTCGGGGTCGGGGCCCAGTACTTC. Protein: CASSLLGVGAQYF.

This rearrangement joins TRBV4-2 to TRBJ2-3; 10 nucleotides match TRBD2. The V gene's germline CDR1 is LGHNA and CDR2 YNFKEQ. The CDR3 loop spans 17 amino acids. V shed 0 bases and J 2 bases; nucleotides not matched to a gene: 5. The CDR3 DNA reads TGTGCCAGCAGCCAAGATGCAAGCGGGGGGGCCACAGATACGCAGTATTTT. This gives the protein CASSQDASGGATDTQYF.

The chain employs TRBV3-1 (or the pseudogene TRBV3-2) and TRBJ2-2; D ambiguous. CDR1 and CDR2 (germline): LGHDT, YNNKEL (reference sequence). This CDR3 contains 16 residues. Between the trimmed V and J ends, which lost 3 bases and 4 bases, there was a span of 15 bases. CDR3 in DNA: TGTGCCAGCAGCCAGGAATTGACGGCAGGCACCGGGGAGCTGTTTTTT. Its translation: CASSQELTAGTGELFF.

V usage is TRBV4-3 and J usage is TRBJ2-3, with TRBD2 matching over 15 bases. The germline CDR1 and CDR2 sequences are LGHNA and YSLEER. CDR3 length: 19 residues. Losses at the gene ends were 4 bases for V and 0 bases for J; bases not matched to a gene: 8. CDR3 region: CASSRIGTSGGSSTDTQYF. CDR3 nucleotides: TGCGCCAGCAGCCGGATAGGGACTAGCGGGGGGTCTAGCACAGATACGCAGTATTTT.

There are a few counts of this clone. The chain couples TRBV7-9 to TRBJ1-6; 7 bases map to TRBD1. CDR3 size: 15 residues. With 4 bases clipped from V and 8 bases from J, the junction kept 8 bases outside the gene matches. Looked up from germline, CDR1 is SEHNR and CDR2 is FQNEAQ (reference sequence). CDR3 in DNA: TGTGCCAGCAGCTCACAGGGGAGTGAGGATTCACCCCTCCACTTT. Amino acids: CASSSQGSEDSPLHF. Using reference TRBV7-9 and TRBJ1-6 for the parts outside the CDR3, the full variable domain is DTGVSQNPRHKITKRGQNVTFRCDPISEHNRLYWYRQTLGQGPEFLTYFQNEAQLEKSRLLSDRFSAERPKGSFSTLEIQRTEQGDSAMYLCASSSQGSEDSPLHFGNGTRLTVT.

The chain couples TRBV3-1 (or the pseudogene TRBV3-2) to TRBJ1-6; D ambiguous. Germline V gene sequence: CDR1 LGHDT, CDR2 YNNKEL (reference sequence). This CDR3 spans 13 amino acids. Trimming took off 2 bases at V and 10 bases at J, with 9 bases between the two ends. This CDR3 is CASSQNVGSPLHF. The CDR3 bases are TGTGCCAGCAGCCAAAACGTCGGGTCACCCCTCCACTTT.

The chain combines TRBV6-2 or TRBV6-3 with TRBJ1-2; tentatively, D is TRBD1 (6 bases). Germline loops: CDR1 MNHEY, CDR2 SVGEGT. The V end lost 5 bases, the J end lost 11 bases, and 21 bases lay between the germline ends. The CDR3 contains 14 residues. CDR3 sequence reads: CASSNYGQREGYTF. CDR3 bases: TGTGCCAGCAGTAACTACGGACAGCGCGAGGGGTACACCTTC.

The chain has TRBV18 and TRBJ2-2, with D possibly matching TRBD2 (5 bases). CDR1 KGHSH and CDR2 LQKENI come from the germline V gene. There are 14 residues in the CDR3. V was trimmed by 5 bases and J by 8 bases, leaving 15 bases between them. This CDR3 is CASSRTGEPGELFF. In DNA form, the CDR3 reads TGTGCCAGCTCAAGGACTGGGGAGCCAGGGGAGCTGTTTTTT.

This clone appeared once. V usage is TRBV19 and J usage is TRBJ2-1; TRBD1 is a possible D gene (5 bases). Per the germline V gene, CDR1 is LNHDA and CDR2 is SQIVND (reference sequence). V was cut by 7 bases and J by 7 bases, with 14 bases left in between. This CDR3 comprises 13 residues. CDR3 residues: CASTPLPGNEQFF. The CDR3 DNA follows: TGTGCCAGTACCCCCCTCCCAGGGAATGAGCAGTTCTTC.

V is TRBV6-5 and J is TRBJ2-2; 7 bases are a match to TRBD2. Germline CDR1 and CDR2: MNHEY and SVGAGI. After removal of 7 bases from V and 5 bases from J, the junction contained 7 bases not matched to a gene. CDR3 length: 14 amino acids. The CDR3 here is CASTERGRTGELFF. The CDR3 DNA reads TGTGCCAGCACCGAGCGGGGTCGAACCGGGGAGCTGTTTTTT.

The chain couples TRBV7-8 to TRBJ2-1, with a weak D call TRBD2 (7 bases). V was trimmed by 3 bases and J by 5 bases, leaving 11 bases between them. This CDR3 region has 14 residues. Germline V gene data show CDR1 as SGHVS and CDR2 as FQNEAQ. The CDR3 loop reads CASSFGGGNNEQFF. The CDR3 DNA reads TGTGCCAGCAGCTTTGGCGGGGGCAACAATGAGCAGTTCTTC.

The chain recombines TRBV27 with TRBJ2-7, with D possibly being TRBD1 (5 bases). Germline V gene data show CDR1 as MNHEY and CDR2 as SMNVEV (reference sequence). This CDR3 region has 15 residues. Trimming left V 2 bases short and J 2 bases short, with 13 bases between. The CDR3 loop reads CASSLRQQDPYEQYF. The CDR3 bases are TGTGCCAGCAGTTTAAGACAGCAGGATCCCTACGAGCAGTACTTC.